This TCR beta chain appears in the sequencing data of a study of CD8+CD57+ T cells in acquired aplastic anemia. Study-level background: On average, sorted CD4+ and CD8+ cells gave 3 to 3.5 ug of DNA.

Those patients picked for sequencing had displayed CD8+CD57+ cell expansion on flow cytometry. The CDR3 has 19 residues. The V segment lost 0 bases and the J segment 6 bases; nucleotides outside the gene matches: 18. From germline, CDR1 is DFQATT and CDR2 SNEGSKA (reference sequence). At least ten counts were recorded for this clonotype. For CDR3 and TCR beta VDJ profiling, genomic DNA was the template used. Using its own MiXCR run on the reads, TCRdb lists one record per CDR3 protein. The table has under 250,000 distinct CDR3 sequences, around 45% seen once. Sequencing was carried out using sorted CD4+, CD8+, or CD8+CD57+ T cells (not recorded which) from PBMCs. This sequence originates from a human donor with aplastic anemia. The J gene is TRBJ2-1, the V gene TRBV20-1; 9 bases are shared with TRBD2. The CDR3 DNA is TGCAGTGCTAGAGATCTCGCGGCTAGCGGGAATCGAGTGGGCAATGAGCAGTTCTTC. It is translated as CSARDLAASGNRVGNEQFF.